The 9 T cell receptor beta chains reported below all come from one sample, sequenced in a study of cytomegalovirus exposure and HLA in healthy donors. 60 Vbeta and 13 Jbeta primers were used in PCR. Produced via immunoSEQ multiplex PCR; TCRdb's table is partial and in-frame only. The repertoire holds 150,000 to 200,000 clones, with 80% to 85% as singletons. Sample: PBMCs. Every receptor here comes from a boy aged 2-9 years in good health and CMV-seronegative.

The CDR3 spells CASRELAGGPDTQYF. As DNA, the CDR3 is TGTGCCAGCAGGGAACTAGCGGGAGGGCCAGATACGCAGTATTTT. J is TRBJ2-3 and V is TRBV6-1; 13 nucleotides agree with TRBD2. The trim removed 6 bases at V and 4 bases at J, leaving 4 bases unmatched. The CDR3 has 15 amino acids. Germline CDR1 reads MNHNS; CDR2 reads SASEGT.

The genes are TRBV7-8 and TRBJ1-5, with D possibly TRBD1 on 5 matching bases. The germline gives CDR1 SGHVS, CDR2 FQNEAQ. The V and J ends lost 5 bases and 0 bases respectively, with 14 bases between them. The CDR3 spans 16 residues. CDR3 sequence (DNA): TGTGCCAGCAGCCCCTACAGGCTTTATAGCAATCAGCCCCAGCATTTT. Translating gives CASSPYRLYSNQPQHF.

The V gene is TRBV4-1, the J gene TRBJ1-1, with D possibly matching TRBD1 (5 bases). Deletions cut 1 base from V and 4 bases from J, with 10 bases between. This CDR3 is built from 14 residues. Germline V lookup: CDR1 MGHRA, CDR2 YSYEKL. Here the CDR3 reads CASSQGRGTTEAFF. The DNA of the CDR3 is TGCGCCAGCAGCCAAGGTCGGGGGACCACTGAAGCTTTCTTT.

The genes are TRBV18 and TRBJ1-2; no clear D gene. V gave up 6 bases and J gave up 2 bases, with 7 bases separating them. Germline CDR1 is KGHSH and CDR2 is LQKENI. The CDR3 is 12 amino acids. CDR3 region: CASSPENYGYTF. The CDR3 nucleotides are TGTGCCAGCTCCCCAGAGAACTATGGCTACACCTTC.

The V call is TRBV6-5, the J call TRBJ2-1; TRBD2 matches 14 bases. The germline gives CDR1 MNHEY, CDR2 SVGAGI. This CDR3 contains 15 residues. V was pared by 6 bases and J by 4 bases, with 2 bases of the junction left unmatched. The CDR3: CASRRTSGGYNEQFF. The CDR3 bases are TGTGCCAGCAGGAGGACTAGCGGGGGGTACAATGAGCAGTTCTTC.

The CDR3 bases are TGTGCCAGCAGCTACACATCCTGGGAGACCCAGTACTTC. Its translation is CASSYTSWETQYF. The V call is TRBV7-2, the J call TRBJ2-5; D call uncertain. CDR3 length: 13 residues. Germline assignment: CDR1 SGHTA and CDR2 FQGNSA. V lost 4 bases and J 5 bases, leaving 11 bases between the germline ends.

V is TRBV6-5 and J is TRBJ2-1; 7 bases are a match to TRBD1. The CDR3 is made up of 13 amino acids. Losses at the gene ends were 3 bases for V and 10 bases for J; bases not matched to a gene: 6. CDR1 and CDR2 from the germline V gene are MNHEY and SVGAGI. The CDR3 DNA follows: TGTGCCAGCAGTTATTTCATGACAGGGGAGCAGTTCTTC. It codes for CASSYFMTGEQFF.

The rearrangement joins TRBV10-1 to TRBJ2-3, with TRBD2 matching over 7 bases. V dropped 2 bases and J dropped 1; count of bases not matched to a gene: 6. The CDR3 has 16 residues. Germline CDR1 WNHNN, CDR2 SYGVQD (reference sequence). This chain's CDR3 is CASSEPSGEGTDTQYF. The CDR3 DNA reads as TGCGCCAGCAGTGAGCCTAGCGGAGAGGGCACAGATACGCAGTATTTT.

This rearrangement joins TRBV5-1 to TRBJ2-2; possibly TRBD2 for D (6 bases). The germline V and J ends were trimmed by 4 bases and 8 bases, with 15 bases remaining between them. Germline-derived CDR1 and CDR2 are SGHRS and YFSETQ. CDR3 size: 14 residues. The CDR3 spells CASSDGTVTGELFF. CDR3 nucleotides: TGCGCCAGCAGCGACGGGACTGTTACTGGGGAGCTGTTTTTT.